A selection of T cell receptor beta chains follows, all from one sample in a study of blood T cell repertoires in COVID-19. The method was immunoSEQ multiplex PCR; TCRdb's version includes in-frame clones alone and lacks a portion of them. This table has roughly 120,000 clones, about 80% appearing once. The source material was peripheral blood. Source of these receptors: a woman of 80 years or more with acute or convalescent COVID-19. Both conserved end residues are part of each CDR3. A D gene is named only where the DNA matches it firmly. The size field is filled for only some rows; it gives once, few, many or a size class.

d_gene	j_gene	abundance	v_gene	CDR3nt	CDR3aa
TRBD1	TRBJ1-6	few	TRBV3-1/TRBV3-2	TGTGCCAGCAGCCAAGCGACAGGGGGTAATTCACCCCTCCACTTT	CASSQATGGNSPLHF
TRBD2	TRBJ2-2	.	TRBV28	TGTGCCAGCAGTATTTCCGGGGTGGGAGGGAAGGATACCGGGGAGCTGTTTTTT	CASSISGVGGKDTGELFF
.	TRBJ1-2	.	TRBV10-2	TGCGCCAGCATCGGGACCTTTGGCGGGGGTGGCTACACCTTC	CASIGTFGGGGYTF
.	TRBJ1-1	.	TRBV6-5	TGTGCCAGCAGTCGGGAACAGAATTTGAACACTGAAGCTTTCTTT	CASSREQNLNTEAFF
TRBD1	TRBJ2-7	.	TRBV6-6	TGTGCCAGCAGCCCGGGACAGCGAACCTACGAGCAGTACTTC	CASSPGQRTYEQYF
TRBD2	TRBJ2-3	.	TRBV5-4	TGTGCCAGCGCGGGGGTAACAGATACGCAGTATTTT	CASAGVTDTQYF
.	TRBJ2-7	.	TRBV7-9	TGTGCCAGCAGCGCGACAGGTCTCTCCTACGAGCAGTACTTC	CASSATGLSYEQYF
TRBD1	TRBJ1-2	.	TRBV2	TGTGCCAGCAGTGAGGGACAGAACTATGGCTACACCTTC	CASSEGQNYGYTF
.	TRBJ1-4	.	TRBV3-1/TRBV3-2	TGTGCCAGCAGCCGAGACACTACAACTAATGAAAAACTGTTTTTT	CASSRDTTTNEKLFF
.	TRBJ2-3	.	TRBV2	TGTGCCTCTCGCGCAGATACGCAGTATTTT	CASRADTQYF
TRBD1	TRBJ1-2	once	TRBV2	TGTGCCAGCAGTGGGGACAGGGGGAGCTATGGCTACACCTTC	CASSGDRGSYGYTF
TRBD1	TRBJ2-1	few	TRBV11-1	TGTGCCAGCAGCCAACAGGGGGGCAATGAGCAGTTCTTC	CASSQQGGNEQFF
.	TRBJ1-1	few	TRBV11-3	TGTGCCAGCAGCTTTGAGGGGGGGACTGAAGCTTTCTTT	CASSFEGGTEAFF
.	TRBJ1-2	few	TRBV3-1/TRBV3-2	TGTGCCAGCAGCCCAGGACAGTTCTATGGCTACACCTTC	CASSPGQFYGYTF
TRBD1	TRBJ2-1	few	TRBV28	TGTGCCAGCAGTTTCCCTCGGGACAGCGGATGGGGCTATGAGCAGTTCTTC	CASSFPRDSGWGYEQFF
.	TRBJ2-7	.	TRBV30	TGTGCCTGGAGTGTAAGAGCGGACCTTCCCCAGTACTTC	CAWSVRADLPQYF
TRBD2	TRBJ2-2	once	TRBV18	TGTGCCAGCTCGCCTGTTTCTAGCGGAACCGGGGAGCTGTTTTTT	CASSPVSSGTGELFF
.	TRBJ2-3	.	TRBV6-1	TGTGCCAGCAGTGAGAATCCGGAGTTACATACGCAGTATTTT	CASSENPELHTQYF
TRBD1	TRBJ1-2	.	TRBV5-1	TGCGCCAGCAGCCAAGGACAGGGGGCTTACGGCTACACCTTC	CASSQGQGAYGYTF
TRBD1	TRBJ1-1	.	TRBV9	TGTGCCAGCAGCGCCATAGGACAGGGGGGATTTATGAACACTGAAGCTTTCTTT	CASSAIGQGGFMNTEAFF
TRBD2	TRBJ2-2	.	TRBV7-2	TGTGCCAGCAGCCGTCACCTCACTAGCGGGGGGGCCGGGGCCGGGGAGCTGTTTTTT	CASSRHLTSGGAGAGELFF
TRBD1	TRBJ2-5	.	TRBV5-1	TGCGCCAGCAGCATGGACAGGGGAAGGGAGACCCAGTACTTC	CASSMDRGRETQYF
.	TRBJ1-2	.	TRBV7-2	TGTGCCAGCAGCTTGGACGGACAGACCTATAGTGGCTACACCTTC	CASSLDGQTYSGYTF
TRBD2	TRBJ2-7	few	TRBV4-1	TGCGCCAGCAGCCAAGGCCACTCAGCGGGACGTTACTACGAGCAGTACTTC	CASSQGHSAGRYYEQYF
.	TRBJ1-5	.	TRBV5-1	TGCGCCAGCAGCTTACAGGGTTTTCAGCCCCAGCATTTT	CASSLQGFQPQHF
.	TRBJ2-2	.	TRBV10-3	TGTGCCATCAACCGGGTAACCGGGGAGCTGTTTTTT	CAINRVTGELFF
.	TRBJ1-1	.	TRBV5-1	TGCGCCAGCAGGTCGGACACTGAAGCTTTCTTT	CASRSDTEAFF
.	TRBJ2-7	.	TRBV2	TGTGCCAGCAGTGAAGCGGCCGTTGGCGAGCAGTACTTC	CASSEAAVGEQYF
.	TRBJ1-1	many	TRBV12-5	TGTGCTAGTGGTTTTTGGCCCGAAAATGGCAGTCAAGCTTTCTTT	CASGFWPENGSQAFF
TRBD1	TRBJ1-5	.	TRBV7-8	TGTGCCAGCAGCCGACAGGGGCGATATAGCAATCAGCCCCAGCATTTT	CASSRQGRYSNQPQHF
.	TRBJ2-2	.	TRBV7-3	TGTGCCAGCAGCCCGGGACAGAACACCGGGGAGCTGTTTTTT	CASSPGQNTGELFF
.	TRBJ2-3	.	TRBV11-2	TGTGCCAGCAGCTTAGGGCTACTCGGGGATACGCAGTATTTT	CASSLGLLGDTQYF
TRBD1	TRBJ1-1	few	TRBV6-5	TGTGCCAGCAGTCATTCCGACAGGGTTGGCACTGAAGCTTTCTTT	CASSHSDRVGTEAFF
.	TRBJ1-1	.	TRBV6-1	TGTGCCAGCAGTGAGAGCCGAAACACTGAAGCTTTCTTT	CASSESRNTEAFF
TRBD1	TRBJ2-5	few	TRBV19	TGTGCCAGTAGTAGGGGACAGAGCCAAGAGACCCAGTACTTC	CASSRGQSQETQYF
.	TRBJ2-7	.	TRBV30	TGTGCCTGGAGTGTCAGTGGGAGGTACTCCTACGAGCAGTACTTC	CAWSVSGRYSYEQYF
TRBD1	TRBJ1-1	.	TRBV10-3	TGTGCCGTAAGAGGGACAGTGAACACTGAAGCTTTCTTT	CAVRGTVNTEAFF
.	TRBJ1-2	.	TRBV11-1	TGTGCCAGCAGCCGCGAACAGGGCGGGGGCTACACCTTC	CASSREQGGGYTF
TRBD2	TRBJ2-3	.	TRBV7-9	TGTGCCAGCAGCGCCCGGGGGGGGGAAGATACGCAGTATTTT	CASSARGGEDTQYF
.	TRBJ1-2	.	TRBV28	TGTGCCAGCACCCCCGGACAGATCTATGGCTACACCTTC	CASTPGQIYGYTF
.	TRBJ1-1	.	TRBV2	TGTGCCAGCAGGGTTTCAGGGATTGTCACTGAAGCTTTCTTT	CASRVSGIVTEAFF
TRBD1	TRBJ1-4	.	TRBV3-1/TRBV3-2	TGTGCCAGCAGCCCAGGGGGCCGGAATGAAAAACTGTTTTTT	CASSPGGRNEKLFF
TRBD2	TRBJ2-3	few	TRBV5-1	TGCGCCAGCAGCTCCCTCCTAGCGGGGGGGCCCGGGGATACGCAGTATTTT	CASSSLLAGGPGDTQYF
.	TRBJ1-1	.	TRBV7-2	TGTGCCAGCAGCTTCTACGCTAGTGACACTGAAGCTTTCTTT	CASSFYASDTEAFF
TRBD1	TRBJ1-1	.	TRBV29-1	TGCAGCGCCTTGGGACAGGGGGCTAGTGAAGCTTTCTTT	CSALGQGASEAFF
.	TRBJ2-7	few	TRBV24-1	TGTGCCACCAGTGCAAACAGAGAGCAGTACTTC	CATSANREQYF
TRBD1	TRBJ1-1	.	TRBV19	TGTGCCAGTAGTGTGGGACAGGGGAACACTGAAGCTTTCTTT	CASSVGQGNTEAFF
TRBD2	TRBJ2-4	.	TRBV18	TGTGCCAGCGCAGCGGGAATGACCAAAAACATTCAGTACTTC	CASAAGMTKNIQYF
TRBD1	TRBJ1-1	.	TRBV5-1	TGCGCCAGCAGCCCGTGGACAGGGGTCACTGAAGCTTTCTTT	CASSPWTGVTEAFF
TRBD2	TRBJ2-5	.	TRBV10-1	TGCGCCAGCAGTGAGTCGATGGGCTGGGAGGGCGGAGAGACCCAGTACTTC	CASSESMGWEGGETQYF
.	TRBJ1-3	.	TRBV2	TGTGCCAGCAGTGAGGGGCGGACGAGCTCTGGAAACACCATATATTTT	CASSEGRTSSGNTIYF
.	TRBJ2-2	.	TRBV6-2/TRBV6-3	TGTGCCAGCAGCCCCAATGAGGACACCGGGGAGCTGTTTTTT	CASSPNEDTGELFF
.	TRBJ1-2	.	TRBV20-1	TGCAGTGCTAGAGACGCAGGAGGCTACACCTTC	CSARDAGGYTF
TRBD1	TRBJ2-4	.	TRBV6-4	TGTGCCAGCAGTGAAGGGACAGGGACCAAAAACATTCAGTACTTC	CASSEGTGTKNIQYF
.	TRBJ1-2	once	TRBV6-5	TGTGCCAGCAGTTACTCGGGCAGTAATGGCTACACCTTC	CASSYSGSNGYTF
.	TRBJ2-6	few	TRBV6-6	TGTGCCAGCAGTCGACAGGGAGGGTCTGGGGCCAACGTCCTGACTTTC	CASSRQGGSGANVLTF
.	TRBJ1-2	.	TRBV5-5	TGTGCCAGCAGCTGGCAACTACAGGTCGAACCGGTCTATGGCTACACCTTC	CASSWQLQVEPVYGYTF
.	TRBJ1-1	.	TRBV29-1	TGCAGCGCCTCAGGGGTAACTGAAGCTTTCTTT	CSASGVTEAFF